This T cell receptor (beta chain) was obtained from a study of blood T cell repertoires in COVID-19. Background on the study: From T cells, B-cell-depleted T cells, or PBMCs came the material, which was cDNA or gDNA.

The length of the CDR3 is 13 residues. V lost 2 bases, J lost 7 bases, and 2 bases stayed unmatched. Germline CDR1 and CDR2: SGHTS and YDEGEE. Participants spanned ages about 18 to 100 years and resided in 24 US areas. Cohorts were assigned according to the clinical history that participants reported. The study counted Cohort 3 donors as recovered given two negative PCRs, clearance, or symptom resolution. Measured with immunoSEQ multiplex PCR; TCRdb has only the in-frame clones, and not every one. Of hundreds of thousands of clones in the sample, 87% were seen once. Specimen: PBMCs or T cells enriched from blood (not recorded which). The V gene is TRBV5-8, the J gene TRBJ1-4, with 7 nucleotides matching TRBD1. The TCR originated in a woman aged 25 to 45 who had recovered from COVID-19. CDR3 nucleotides: TGTGCCAGCAGCTTCACAGGGGCTGAAAAACTGTTTTTT. Translated, it gives CASSFTGAEKLFF.